The sequence of this TCR beta chain was determined in a study of cytomegalovirus exposure and HLA in healthy donors. Primers for the PCR totalled 60 Vbeta and 13 Jbeta. Repertoires were generated with immunoSEQ multiplex PCR, while TCRdb's copy carries only in-frame clones and drops some. The table records approximately 140,000 clones, 84% of them present only once. In the case of this clone: An end of the junction does not agree with germline; a read error may underlie this.

CDR1 is SGHDT, CDR2 YYEEEE, per germline. The CDR3 length is 16 residues. Sequenced sample: PBMCs. This rearrangement joins TRBV5-6 to TRBJ2-1; 7 bases line up with TRBD2. The TCR originated in a man aged 50-59 years in good health and CMV-seronegative. CDR3 DNA: TGTGCCAGCAGCGGGGCTTTGCGGGGGTCCTCCAATGAGCAGTTCTTC. Encoded protein: CASSGALRGSSNEQFF.